This TCR beta chain was recovered during a study of blood T cell repertoires in COVID-19. In the study overall: Spain, Italy and the United States supplied samples that represented acute and convalescent COVID-19. The cDNA or gDNA used as material had been derived from T cells, B-cell-depleted T cells, or PBMCs.

Original processing notes: Reference gene primer amplification yielded estimated nucleated cell counts. The table came from immunoSEQ multiplex PCR; TCRdb's copy has only in-frame clones and leaves some out. V, J and clone size are those of that table, while D and trimming were read from the DNA. Of roughly 190,000 clones in the sample, roughly 80% were seen once. Trimming shortened V by 4 bases and J by 3 bases, and 3 bases separated the two germline ends. The germline gives CDR1 MNHEY, CDR2 SVGAGI. This CDR3 region has 12 residues. The origin of this receptor is a man aged 60 to 75 with acute or convalescent COVID-19. V is TRBV6-5 and J is TRBJ2-2; no definite D call. Specimen: peripheral blood. The CDR3 spells CASSSHTGELFF. CDR3 DNA sequence: TGTGCCAGCAGTTCTCACACCGGGGAGCTGTTTTTT.